These 11 T cell receptor beta chains share one sample of origin, sequenced in a study of cytomegalovirus exposure and HLA in healthy donors. With 60 Vbeta and 13 Jbeta primers, the PCR was carried out. Assay used: immunoSEQ multiplex PCR; TCRdb lists only in-frame clones, some missing. The sample has approximately 190,000 clones; 84% are singletons. Material: PBMCs. These TCRs come from a woman aged 45-60 years in good health and CMV-seropositive.

CDR3 in amino acids: CASSEGGATSETQYF. CDR3 in DNA: TGTGCCAGCAGTGAAGGGGGGGCGACCTCGGAGACCCAGTACTTC. V and J are TRBV25-1 and TRBJ2-5, with D tentatively TRBD2 (7 bases). This CDR3 has 15 amino acids. Trimming cost V 2 bases and J 5 bases, with 15 bases left between them. Per the germline V gene, CDR1 is MGHDK and CDR2 is SYGVNS.

The V and J genes are TRBV2 and TRBJ1-5; 7 bases are shared with TRBD1. The CDR3 totals 15 residues. Germline-derived CDR1 and CDR2 are SNHLY and FYNNEI. V was pared by 5 bases and J by 6 bases, with 10 bases of the junction left unmatched. CDR3 loop: CASSYQGGKGQPQHF. CDR3 nucleotide sequence: TGTGCCAGCAGTTACCAGGGGGGTAAAGGTCAGCCCCAGCATTTT.

This clone was counted a few times. This CDR3 is also generated by other DNA sequences in the sample. The V call is TRBV5-1, the J call TRBJ1-1; TRBD1 agrees at 10 bases. The length of the CDR3 is 15 residues. Germline loops: CDR1 SGHRS, CDR2 YFSETQ. Unmatched junction bases numbered 5, after V lost 4 bases and J lost 2 bases. The DNA for the CDR3 is TGCGCCAGCAGCCTAGGACAGGGGGGAAACACTGAAGCTTTCTTT. Translating it yields CASSLGQGGNTEAFF.

The chain joins TRBV19 to TRBJ1-3; no definite D call. This CDR3 spans 14 amino acids. Looked up from germline, CDR1 is LNHDA and CDR2 is SQIVND (reference sequence). V was pared by 5 bases and J by 8 bases, with 16 bases between. Here the CDR3 DNA reads TGTGCCAGTAGTGTAAACAGCGGCGGATACACCATATATTTT. Amino acid sequence: CASSVNSGGYTIYF.

Concerning this clone itself: The junction does not match germline at one end; this may be a read error. This chain joins TRBV5-1 and TRBJ1-1; tentatively, D is TRBD1 (5 bases). The CDR3 sequence is 15 residues long. CDR1 is SGHRS and CDR2 is YFSETQ in the germline V gene. CDR3 DNA sequence: TGTGCCAGCAGCCTTGTGGCGGGACCGAACACTGAAGCTTTCTTT. This translates into CASSLVAGPNTEAFF.

This chain uses TRBV10-3 with TRBJ2-5, with 7 bases identical to TRBD2. CDR3 size: 14 residues. Germline V gene lookup returns CDR1 ENHRY and CDR2 SYGVKD. V lost 0 bases to trimming and J lost 5 bases; unmatched junction nucleotides: 3. The CDR3 DNA follows: TGTGCCATCAGTGAGTCCAGGGAGGGGGAGACCCAGTACTTC. This translates into CAISESREGETQYF.

This rearrangement joins TRBV7-6 to TRBJ2-5, with a weak D call TRBD2 (5 bases). Trimming left V 1 base short and J 2 bases short, with 14 bases between. This CDR3 comprises 16 residues. In germline, CDR1 is SGHVS, CDR2 FNYEAQ. For the CDR3, the DNA is TGTGCCAGCAGCTTAGGACTATTCTCCCTTCAAGAGACCCAGTACTTC. It yields the protein CASSLGLFSLQETQYF.

The chain carries TRBV30 and TRBJ2-1; 9 bases align to TRBD1. CDR3 size: 13 residues. Germline V gene sequence: CDR1 GTSNPN, CDR2 SVGIG (reference sequence). The V segment lost 6 bases and the J segment 8 bases; nucleotides outside the gene matches: 8. CDR3 sequence reads: CACPGQGWDEQFF. For the CDR3, the DNA is TGTGCCTGCCCGGGACAGGGTTGGGATGAGCAGTTCTTC.

The J gene is TRBJ1-5, the V gene TRBV28; TRBD1 might be the D (5 bases). CDR1 MDHEN and CDR2 SYDVKM come from the germline V gene. V lost 11 bases, J lost 0 bases, and 20 bases lay in between. This CDR3 has 16 residues. The CDR3 DNA is TGTGCCGCCCAAGGGGAAGGGTCCCATAGCAATCAGCCCCAGCATTTT. Amino acids: CAAQGEGSHSNQPQHF.

J is TRBJ2-3 and V is TRBV7-3; TRBD1 matches 8 bases. With 5 bases clipped from V and 1 base from J, the junction kept 2 bases outside the gene matches. Per germline, CDR1 SGHTA and CDR2 FQGTGA. This CDR3 comprises 14 residues. Here the CDR3 reads CASSMTGGTDTQYF. CDR3 nucleotides: TGTGCCAGCAGCATGACAGGGGGCACAGATACGCAGTATTTT.

The gene calls are TRBV27 and TRBJ2-5; 12 bases are shared with TRBD2. The end of the DNA is better explained by TRBJ2-7, so the J call may be wrong. CDR1 and CDR2 (germline): MNHEY, SMNVEV (reference sequence). The CDR3 has 16 residues. CDR3 amino acids: CASRGLAGTSSYEQYF. CDR3 bases: TGTGCCAGCAGAGGACTAGCGGGGACCAGCTCTTACGAGCAGTACTTC.